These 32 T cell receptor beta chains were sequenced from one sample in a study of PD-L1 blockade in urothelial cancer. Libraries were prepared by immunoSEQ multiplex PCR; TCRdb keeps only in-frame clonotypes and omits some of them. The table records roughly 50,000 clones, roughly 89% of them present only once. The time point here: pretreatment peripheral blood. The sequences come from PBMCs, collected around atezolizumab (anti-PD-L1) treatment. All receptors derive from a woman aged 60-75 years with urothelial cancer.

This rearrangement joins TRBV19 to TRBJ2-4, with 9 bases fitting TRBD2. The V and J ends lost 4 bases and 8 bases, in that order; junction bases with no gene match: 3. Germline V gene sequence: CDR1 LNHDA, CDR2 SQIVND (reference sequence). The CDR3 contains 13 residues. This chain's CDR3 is CASSNSGSYIQYF. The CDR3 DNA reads TGTGCCAGTAGTAATAGCGGGAGTTACATTCAGTACTTC.

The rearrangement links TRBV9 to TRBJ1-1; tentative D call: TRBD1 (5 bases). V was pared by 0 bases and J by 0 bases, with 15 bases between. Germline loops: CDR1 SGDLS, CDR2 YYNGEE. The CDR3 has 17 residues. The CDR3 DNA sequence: TGTGCCAGCAGCGTAGGGGGTCGGGACTACTTGAACACTGAAGCTTTCTTT. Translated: CASSVGGRDYLNTEAFF.

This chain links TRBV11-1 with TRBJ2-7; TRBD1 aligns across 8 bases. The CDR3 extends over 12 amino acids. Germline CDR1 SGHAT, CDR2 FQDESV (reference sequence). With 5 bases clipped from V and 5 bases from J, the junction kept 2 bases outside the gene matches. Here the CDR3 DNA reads TGTGCCAGCAGCCCGGACAGGGACGAGCAGTACTTC. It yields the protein CASSPDRDEQYF.

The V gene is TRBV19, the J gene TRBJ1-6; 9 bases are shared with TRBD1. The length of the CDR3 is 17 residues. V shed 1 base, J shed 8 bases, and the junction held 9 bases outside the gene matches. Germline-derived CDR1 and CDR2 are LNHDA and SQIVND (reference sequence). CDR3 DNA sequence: TGTGCCAGTAGTATAGCCCCTGCCGGGACAGGGCATTCACCCCTCCACTTT. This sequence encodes CASSIAPAGTGHSPLHF.

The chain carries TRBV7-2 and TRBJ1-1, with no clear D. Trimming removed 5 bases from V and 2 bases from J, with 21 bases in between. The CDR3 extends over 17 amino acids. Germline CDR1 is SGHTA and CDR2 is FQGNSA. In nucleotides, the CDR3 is TGTGCCAGCAGCCCGATTGTCGGGATTTCCGTTAACACTGAAGCTTTCTTT. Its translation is CASSPIVGISVNTEAFF.

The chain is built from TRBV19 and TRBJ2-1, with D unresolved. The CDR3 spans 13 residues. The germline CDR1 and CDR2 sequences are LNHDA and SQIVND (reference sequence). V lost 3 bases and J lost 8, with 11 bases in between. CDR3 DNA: TGTGCCAGTAGTATTTCTAGTGTCGATGAGCAGTTCTTC. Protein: CASSISSVDEQFF.

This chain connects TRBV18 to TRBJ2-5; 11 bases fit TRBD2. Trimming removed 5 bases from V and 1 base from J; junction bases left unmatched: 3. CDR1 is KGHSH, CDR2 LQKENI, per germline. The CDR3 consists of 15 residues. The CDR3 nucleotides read TGTGCCAGCTCATCACTAGCGGGGGCCCAAGAGACCCAGTACTTC. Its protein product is CASSSLAGAQETQYF.

CDR3 residues: CASSTGTSGGWETQYF. DNA of the CDR3: TGCGCCAGCAGCACCGGGACTAGCGGGGGGTGGGAGACCCAGTACTTC. The chain carries TRBV5-1 and TRBJ2-5, with 15 bases matching TRBD2. CDR3 length: 16 amino acids. Germline V lookup: CDR1 SGHRS, CDR2 YFSETQ. Trimming cost V 4 bases and J 5 bases; bases outside gene matches: 6.

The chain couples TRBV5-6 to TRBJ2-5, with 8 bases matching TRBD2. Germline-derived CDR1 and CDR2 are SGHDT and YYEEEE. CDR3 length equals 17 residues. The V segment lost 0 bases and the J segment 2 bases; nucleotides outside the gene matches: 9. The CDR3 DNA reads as TGTGCCAGCAGCTTGGCCGTCGCGGGGGGTCATCAAGAGACCCAGTACTTC. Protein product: CASSLAVAGGHQETQYF.

CDR3 residues: CASSQPGQPYNEQFF. The CDR3 region has the DNA TGCGCCAGCAGCCAGCCGGGACAGCCATACAATGAGCAGTTCTTC. V and J are TRBV4-3 and TRBJ2-1; the match to TRBD1 covers 7 bases. Per the germline V gene, CDR1 is LGHNA and CDR2 is YSLEER. The CDR3 is 15 residues long. The ends lost 3 bases at V and 4 bases at J; junction bases unmatched: 6.

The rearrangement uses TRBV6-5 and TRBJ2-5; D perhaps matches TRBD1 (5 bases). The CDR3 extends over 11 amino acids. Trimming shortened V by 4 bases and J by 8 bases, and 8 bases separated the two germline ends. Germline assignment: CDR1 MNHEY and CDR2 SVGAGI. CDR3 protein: CASSSRDTQYF. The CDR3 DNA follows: TGTGCCAGCAGTTCCAGGGATACCCAGTACTTC.

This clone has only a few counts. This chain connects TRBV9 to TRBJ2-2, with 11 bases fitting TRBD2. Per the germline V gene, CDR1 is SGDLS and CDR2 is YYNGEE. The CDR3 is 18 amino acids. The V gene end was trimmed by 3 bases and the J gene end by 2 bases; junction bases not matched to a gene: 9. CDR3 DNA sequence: TGTGCCAGCAGCGCCCGGACTAGCGGGCGGGAAAACACCGGGGAGCTGTTTTTT. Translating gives CASSARTSGRENTGELFF.

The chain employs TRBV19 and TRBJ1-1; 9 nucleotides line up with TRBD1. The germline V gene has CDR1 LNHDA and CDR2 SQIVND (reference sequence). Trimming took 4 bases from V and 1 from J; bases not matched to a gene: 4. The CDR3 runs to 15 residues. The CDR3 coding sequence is TGTGCCAGTAGTACTTCGGACAGGGGGAACACTGAAGCTTTCTTT. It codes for CASSTSDRGNTEAFF.

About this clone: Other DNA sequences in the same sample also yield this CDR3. The CDR3 sequence: CASSFLSGTDTQYF. The DNA of the CDR3 is TGTGCCAGCAGTTTCCTTAGCGGCACAGATACGCAGTATTTT. This chain links TRBV28 with TRBJ2-3, with a weak D call TRBD2 (5 bases). Germline CDR1 is MDHEN and CDR2 is SYDVKM. This CDR3 comprises 14 residues. The V and J ends lost 3 bases and 1 base respectively, with 8 bases between them.

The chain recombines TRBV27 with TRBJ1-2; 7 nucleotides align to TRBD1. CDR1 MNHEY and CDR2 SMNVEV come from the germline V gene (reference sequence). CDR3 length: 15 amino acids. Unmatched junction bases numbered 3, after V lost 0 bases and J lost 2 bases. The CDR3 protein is CASSLSPGGNYGYTF. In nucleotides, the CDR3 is TGTGCCAGCAGTTTATCGCCAGGGGGAAACTATGGCTACACCTTC.

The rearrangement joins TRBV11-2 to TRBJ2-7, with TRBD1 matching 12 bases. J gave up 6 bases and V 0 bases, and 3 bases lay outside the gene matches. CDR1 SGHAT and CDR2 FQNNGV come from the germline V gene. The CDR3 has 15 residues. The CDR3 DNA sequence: TGTGCCAGCAGCTTAGACGGGACAGGGGGCTTCGAGCAGTACTTC. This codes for CASSLDGTGGFEQYF. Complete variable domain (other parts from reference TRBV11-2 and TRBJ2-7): EAGVAQSPRYKIIEKRQSVAFWCNPISGHATLYWYQQILGQGPKLLIQFQNNGVVDDSQLPKDRFSAERLKGVDSTLKIQPAKLEDSAVYLCASSLDGTGGFEQYFGPGTRLTVT.

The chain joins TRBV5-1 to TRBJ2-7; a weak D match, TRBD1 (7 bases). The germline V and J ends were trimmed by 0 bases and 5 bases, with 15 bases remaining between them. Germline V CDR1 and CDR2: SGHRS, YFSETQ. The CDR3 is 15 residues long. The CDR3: CASSLGSGGRNEQYF. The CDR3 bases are TGCGCCAGCAGCTTGGGGTCAGGGGGGAGGAACGAGCAGTACTTC.

This chain's CDR3 is CASLLGGYNEQFF. The CDR3 bases are TGTGCCAGCCTACTAGGAGGCTACAATGAGCAGTTCTTC. This chain connects TRBV7-2 to TRBJ2-1; possible D gene TRBD2, 5 bases. This CDR3 spans 13 amino acids. Trimming removed 8 bases from V and 3 bases from J, with 11 bases in between. Germline V gene lookup returns CDR1 SGHTA and CDR2 FQGNSA.

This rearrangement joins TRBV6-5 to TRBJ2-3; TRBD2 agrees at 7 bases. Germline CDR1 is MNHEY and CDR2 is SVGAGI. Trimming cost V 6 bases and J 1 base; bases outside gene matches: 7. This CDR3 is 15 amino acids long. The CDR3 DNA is TGTGCCAGCAGCCCAACTAGCGCCCGCACAGATACGCAGTATTTT. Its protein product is CASSPTSARTDTQYF.

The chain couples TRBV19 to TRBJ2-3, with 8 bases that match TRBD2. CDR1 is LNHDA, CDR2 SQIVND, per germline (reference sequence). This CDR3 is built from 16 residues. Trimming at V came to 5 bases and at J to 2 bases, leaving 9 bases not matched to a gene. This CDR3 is CASSQLAGLSTDTQYF. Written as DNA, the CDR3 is TGTGCCAGTAGTCAGTTAGCGGGACTGTCCACAGATACGCAGTATTTT.

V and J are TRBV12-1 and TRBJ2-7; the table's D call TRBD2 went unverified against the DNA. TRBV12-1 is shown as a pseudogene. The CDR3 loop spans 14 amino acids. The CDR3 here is CASSFGGRAGEQYF. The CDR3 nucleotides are TGTGCCAGCAGCTTTGGCGGGAGGGCCGGCGAGCAGTACTTC.

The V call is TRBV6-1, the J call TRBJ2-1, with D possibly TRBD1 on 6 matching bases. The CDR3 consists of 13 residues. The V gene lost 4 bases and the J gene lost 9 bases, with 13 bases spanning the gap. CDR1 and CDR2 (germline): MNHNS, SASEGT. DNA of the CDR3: TGTGCCAGCAGTGGTACAGGGTTCTCTGAGCAGTTCTTC. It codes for CASSGTGFSEQFF.

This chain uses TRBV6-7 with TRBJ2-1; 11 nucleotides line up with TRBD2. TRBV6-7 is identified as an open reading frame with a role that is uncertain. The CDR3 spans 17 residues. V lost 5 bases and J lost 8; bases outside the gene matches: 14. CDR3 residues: CASSSLAGGPRMDEQFF. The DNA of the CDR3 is TGTGCCAGCAGTAGTCTAGCGGGGGGCCCGCGGATGGATGAGCAGTTCTTC.

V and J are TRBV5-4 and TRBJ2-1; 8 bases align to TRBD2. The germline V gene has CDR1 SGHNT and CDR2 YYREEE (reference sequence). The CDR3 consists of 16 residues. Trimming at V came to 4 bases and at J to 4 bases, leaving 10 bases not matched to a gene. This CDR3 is CASSAKREWRYNEQFF. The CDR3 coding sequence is TGTGCCAGCAGCGCCAAGCGGGAGTGGCGATACAATGAGCAGTTCTTC.

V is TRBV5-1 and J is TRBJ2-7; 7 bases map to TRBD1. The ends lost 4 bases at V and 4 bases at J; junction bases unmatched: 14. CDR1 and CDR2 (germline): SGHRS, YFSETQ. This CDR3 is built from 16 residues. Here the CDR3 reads CASSPRTGKSPYEQYF. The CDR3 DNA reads TGCGCCAGCAGCCCTAGGACAGGCAAGTCACCGTACGAGCAGTACTTC.

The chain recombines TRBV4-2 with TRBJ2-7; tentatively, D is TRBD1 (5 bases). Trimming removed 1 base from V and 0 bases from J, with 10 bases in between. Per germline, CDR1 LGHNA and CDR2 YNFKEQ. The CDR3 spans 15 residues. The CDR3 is CASSQVRQGSYEQYF. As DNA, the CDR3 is TGTGCCAGCAGCCAAGTAAGGCAGGGCTCCTACGAGCAGTACTTC.

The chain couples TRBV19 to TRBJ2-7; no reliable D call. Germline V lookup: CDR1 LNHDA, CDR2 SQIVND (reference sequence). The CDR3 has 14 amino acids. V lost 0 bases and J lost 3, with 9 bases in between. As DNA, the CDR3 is TGTGCCAGTAGTATAGATCGTGGCGGCTACGAGCAGTACTTC. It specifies CASSIDRGGYEQYF.

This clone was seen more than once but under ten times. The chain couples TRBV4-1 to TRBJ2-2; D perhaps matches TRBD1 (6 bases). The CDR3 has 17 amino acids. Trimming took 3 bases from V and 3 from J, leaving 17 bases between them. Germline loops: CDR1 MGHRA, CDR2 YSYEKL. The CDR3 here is CASSHQEGELYTGELFF. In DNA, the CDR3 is TGCGCCAGCAGCCACCAAGAGGGGGAACTTTACACCGGGGAGCTGTTTTTT.

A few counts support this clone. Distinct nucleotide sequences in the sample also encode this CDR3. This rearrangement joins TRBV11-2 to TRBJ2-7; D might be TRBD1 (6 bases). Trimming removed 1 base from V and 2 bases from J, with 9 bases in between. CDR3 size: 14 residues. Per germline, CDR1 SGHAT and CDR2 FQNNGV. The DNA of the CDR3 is TGTGCCAGCAGCTTAGTGACAGGACCCTACGAGCAGTACTTC. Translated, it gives CASSLVTGPYEQYF.

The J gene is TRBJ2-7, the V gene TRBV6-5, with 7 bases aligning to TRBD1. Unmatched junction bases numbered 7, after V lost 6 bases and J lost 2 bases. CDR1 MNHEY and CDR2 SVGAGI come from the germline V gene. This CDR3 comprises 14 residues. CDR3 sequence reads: CASRNTTGTYEQYF. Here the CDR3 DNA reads TGTGCCAGCAGAAACACGACAGGGACCTACGAGCAGTACTTC.

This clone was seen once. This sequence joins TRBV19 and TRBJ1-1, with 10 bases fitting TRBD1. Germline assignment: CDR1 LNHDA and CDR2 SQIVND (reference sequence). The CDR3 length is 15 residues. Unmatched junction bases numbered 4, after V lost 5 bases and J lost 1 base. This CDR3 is CASSGRDRGNTEAFF. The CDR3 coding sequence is TGTGCCAGTAGTGGTCGGGACAGGGGGAACACTGAAGCTTTCTTT.

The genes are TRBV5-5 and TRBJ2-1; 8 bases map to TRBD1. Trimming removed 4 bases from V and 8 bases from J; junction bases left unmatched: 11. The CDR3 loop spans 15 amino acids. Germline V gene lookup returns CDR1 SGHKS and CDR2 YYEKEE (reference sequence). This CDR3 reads CASSKRTGLGDEQFF. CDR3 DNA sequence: TGTGCCAGCAGCAAACGGACAGGGTTAGGGGATGAGCAGTTCTTC.